A selection of T cell receptor beta chains follows, all from one sample in a study of neoadjuvant anti-PD-1 for oral cavity cancer. Method: immunoSEQ multiplex PCR; TCRdb's copy keeps in-frame clones and lacks some. This table holds more than 9,500 clones, about 76% found once. This sample comprised PBMCs, obtained after nivolumab (anti-PD-1) treatment. These receptors were collected from a person aged 40 to 85 with oral cavity squamous cell carcinoma. Each CDR3 is given with its conserved first and last residue. A D gene is named only where the DNA matches it firmly.

TRBV7-8	TRBJ2-7	16	TRBD1	CASSLALTGRGYEQYF
TRBV5-1	TRBJ1-1	16	TRBD1	CASSPRLGTGGTEAFF
TRBV11-2	TRBJ2-5	16	.	CASSLYGGAGLETQYF
TRBV5-1	TRBJ1-1	15	.	CASNPGGGGNTEAFF
TRBV5-6	TRBJ2-5	14	.	CASSFPGVQETQYF
TRBV11-1	TRBJ1-6	15	TRBD1	CASSLQGANNSPLHF
TRBV19	TRBJ1-5	15	TRBD1	CASMGQVDSNQPQHF
TRBV11-2	TRBJ2-4	16	TRBD1	CASSSLGGRGQNIQYF
TRBV29-1	TRBJ2-7	15	TRBD2	CSVGSGLAGGEEQYF
TRBV9	TRBJ2-5	14	.	CASSPPTSSETQYF
TRBV10-2	TRBJ1-6	14	TRBD1	CASSPQGGNSPLHF
TRBV6-1	TRBJ2-7	15	TRBD2	CASSARLAEPYEQYF
TRBV4-1	TRBJ2-4	13	.	CASSRISPGPQNF
TRBV27	TRBJ1-6	15	TRBD1	CASSLSTGQGSPLHF
TRBV6-5	TRBJ2-6	14	.	CASSQTVGANVLTF
TRBV5-6	TRBJ2-7	13	.	CASRRGHLYEQYF
TRBV11-3	TRBJ2-4	19	TRBD2	CASSLGGLAGGPTKNIQYF
TRBV2	TRBJ2-1	15	.	CASSPSQSSYNEQFF
TRBV5-5	TRBJ1-5	15	TRBD1	CASSLQGASNQPQHF
TRBV4-1	TRBJ1-6	12	.	CASSRGISPLHF
TRBV7-9	TRBJ2-1	17	.	CASSPPPRSSGNNEQFF